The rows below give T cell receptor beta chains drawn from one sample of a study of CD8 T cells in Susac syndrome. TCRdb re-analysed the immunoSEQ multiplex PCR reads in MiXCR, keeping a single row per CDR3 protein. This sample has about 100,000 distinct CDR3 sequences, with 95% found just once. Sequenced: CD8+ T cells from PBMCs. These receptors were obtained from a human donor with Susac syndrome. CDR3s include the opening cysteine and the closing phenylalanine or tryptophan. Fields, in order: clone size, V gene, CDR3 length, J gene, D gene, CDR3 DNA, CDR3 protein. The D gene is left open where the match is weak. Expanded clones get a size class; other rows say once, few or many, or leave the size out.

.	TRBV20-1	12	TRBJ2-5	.	TGCAGTGCTAGAGATTGGGCGGGGACCCAGTACTTC	CSARDWAGTQYF
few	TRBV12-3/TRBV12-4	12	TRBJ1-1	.	TGTGCCAGCAGTTTTCCAGGGACTGAAGCTTTCTTT	CASSFPGTEAFF
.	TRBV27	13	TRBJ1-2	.	TGTGCCAGCAGCCTTCGACACAACTATGGCTACACCTTC	CASSLRHNYGYTF
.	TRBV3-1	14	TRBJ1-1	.	TGTGCCAGCAGCCAAGATGGCAGCGTAACTGAAGCTTTCTTT	CASSQDGSVTEAFF
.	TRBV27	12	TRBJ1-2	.	TGTGCCAGCAGTTCCCCGGGGCTTGGCTACACCTTC	CASSSPGLGYTF
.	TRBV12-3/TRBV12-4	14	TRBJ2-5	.	TGTGCCAGCGGGGGGCGGGCCAACCAAGAGACCCAGTACTTC	CASGGRANQETQYF
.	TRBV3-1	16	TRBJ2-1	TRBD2	TGTGCCAGCAGCCAAGACAGGACTAGCGGATTGAGTGAGCAGTTCTTC	CASSQDRTSGLSEQFF
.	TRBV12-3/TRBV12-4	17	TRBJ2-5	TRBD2	TGTGCCAGCAGTCCCACTAGCGGGGGCCCGTACCAAGAGACCCAGTACTTC	CASSPTSGGPYQETQYF
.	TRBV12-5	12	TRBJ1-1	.	TGTGCTAGTACATCCATGAACACTGAAGCTTTCTTT	CASTSMNTEAFF
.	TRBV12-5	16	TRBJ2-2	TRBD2	TGTGCTAGTGGTTTGGGAGGACTAGAGTCGCCCGGGGAGCTGTTTTTT	CASGLGGLESPGELFF
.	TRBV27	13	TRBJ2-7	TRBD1	TGTGCCAGCAGTTCCGAACAGGGGAACGAGCAGTACTTC	CASSSEQGNEQYF
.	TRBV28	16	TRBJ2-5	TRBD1	TGTGCCAGCAGTTTATCGGGACAGCGAGTCGGGGAGACCCAGTACTTC	CASSLSGQRVGETQYF
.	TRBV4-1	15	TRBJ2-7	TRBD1	TGCGCCAGCAGCCAAGGACAGGGGGCCCTCTACGAGCAGTACTTC	CASSQGQGALYEQYF
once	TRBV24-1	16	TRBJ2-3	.	TGTGCCACCAGTGATTTAGCGGCAGAGGGCACAGATACGCAGTATTTT	CATSDLAAEGTDTQYF